The next 5 T cell receptor beta chains were all read from a single sample in a study of T cell repertoires in cytomegalovirus infection. No antigen has been identified for these receptors. From the reads, TCRdb called clonotypes with MiXCR, one entry per CDR3 protein. The sample yields 650,000 to 900,000 distinct CDR3 sequences, about 28% seen once. This specimen consisted of cultured CD8+ T cells from PBMCs, obtained from culture after CMV antigen stimulation. The receptor set was obtained from a human donor in good health (CMV status not recorded). Some clones in this sample may be carry-over from other donors' samples.

The gene calls are TRBV20-1 and TRBJ2-1; TRBD1 agrees at 7 bases. The CDR3 consists of 16 residues. The V gene end was trimmed by 3 bases and the J gene end by 3 bases; junction bases not matched to a gene: 11. Germline CDR1 reads DFQATT; CDR2 reads SNEGSKA (reference sequence). CDR3 protein: CSARYPHRDSYNEQFF. In nucleotides, the CDR3 is TGCAGTGCTAGGTACCCTCACCGGGACAGCTACAATGAGCAGTTCTTC.

The chain couples TRBV7-2 to TRBJ2-7; 7 nucleotides match TRBD1. Unmatched junction bases numbered 3, after V lost 5 bases and J lost 2 bases. The germline V gene encodes CDR1 SGHTA and CDR2 FQGNSA. CDR3 length: 13 residues. The CDR3 region has the DNA TGTGCCAGCAGCATGGGACAGACCTACGAGCAGTACGTC. It is translated as CASSMGQTYEQYV.

In its sample, this clonotype was seen a few times. The genes are TRBV2 and TRBJ2-3, with a possible D match to TRBD2 (6 bases). Germline CDR1 SNHLY, CDR2 FYNNEI. V lost 7 bases, J lost 0 bases, and 8 bases lay in between. CDR3 length equals 13 residues. CDR3 in amino acids: CASNAGSTDTQYF. Here the CDR3 DNA reads TGTGCCAGCAACGCGGGGAGCACAGATACGCAGTATTTT.

Note on this clonotype: One junction end disagrees with the germline gene, perhaps due to a read error. J is TRBJ1-2 and V is TRBV12-3 or TRBV12-4, with D perhaps matching TRBD1 (5 bases). The CDR3 is 15 amino acids. This CDR3 reads CVSTGGAPSIYGYTF. CDR3 DNA: TGTGTCAGCACAGGAGGGGCACCCTCTATCTATGGCTACACCTTC.

This clonotype was seen more than once but under ten times. A junction end diverges from the germline sequence, so it may reflect a read error. The chain is built from TRBV7-9 and TRBJ2-1; D is uncertain. The CDR3 loop spans 8 amino acids. CDR1 and CDR2 from the germline V gene are SEHNR and FQNEAQ (reference sequence). CDR3 DNA: TGTGCCAGCAGCATATACGAGTTC. Protein: CASSIYEF.